A selection of T cell receptor beta chains follows, all from one sample in a study of graft-versus-host responses after intestinal transplantation. These receptors have no identified antigens. TCRdb's table, derived via immunoSEQ multiplex PCR, lists solely in-frame clones and lacks some. The sample yields about 100,000 clones, roughly nine tenths seen once. The source was unstimulated CD4+ T cells sorted from spleen or lymph node cells, collected before transplant. The source is a human donor who was the organ donor for an intestinal transplant. Each CDR3 is given with its conserved first and last residue. The D gene is left open where the match is weak. Part of the rows lack a size; the others show once, few, many or a class for expanded clones.

J gene | V gene | D gene | clone size | CDR3 protein | CDR3 DNA
TRBJ1-4 | TRBV4-3 | TRBD1 | once | CASSQDAGQGREKLFF | TGCGCCAGCAGCCAAGATGCCGGACAGGGACGGGAAAAACTGTTTTTT
TRBJ1-1 | TRBV19 | - | once | CASYHRNTEAFF | TGTGCCAGTTACCACAGGAACACTGAAGCTTTCTTT
TRBJ1-1 | TRBV7-2 | TRBD1 | - | CASSPRQGQNTEAFF | TGTGCCAGCAGCCCGCGACAGGGGCAGAACACTGAAGCTTTCTTT
TRBJ2-1 | TRBV5-1 | - | - | CASSSLSSYNEQFF | TGCGCCAGCAGCTCCCTAAGCTCCTACAATGAGCAGTTCTTC
TRBJ1-4 | TRBV9 | TRBD1 | once | CASSVGTGVREKLFF | TGTGCCAGCAGCGTAGGAACAGGGGTGCGGGAAAAACTGTTTTTT
TRBJ2-3 | TRBV27 | - | - | CASSPSFATDTQYF | TGTGCCAGCAGCCCTTCGTTTGCGACAGATACGCAGTATTTT
TRBJ2-5 | TRBV5-1 | - | - | CASRLRDVQETQYF | TGCGCCAGCAGGCTGAGGGATGTCCAAGAGACCCAGTACTTC
TRBJ1-1 | TRBV9 | TRBD1 | - | CASSVGGQGGGTEAFF | TGTGCCAGCAGCGTGGGGGGACAGGGAGGGGGCACTGAAGCTTTCTTT
TRBJ1-1 | TRBV4-2 | - | - | CASSPEGTMNTEAFF | TGTGCCAGCAGCCCGGAGGGGACGATGAACACTGAAGCTTTCTTT
TRBJ1-2 | TRBV7-2 | - | - | CASSLSGAYSYTF | TGTGCCAGCAGCCTCAGCGGAGCCTATAGCTACACCTTC
TRBJ2-1 | TRBV18 | - | - | CASSPSRGGYNEQFF | TGTGCCAGCTCCCCATCGAGGGGGGGCTACAATGAGCAGTTCTTC
TRBJ2-3 | TRBV2 | - | - | CASTPIRRKDTQYF | TGTGCCAGCACGCCGATACGGAGGAAAGATACGCAGTATTTT
TRBJ1-3 | TRBV6-5 | - | - | CASSRLLSGNTIYF | TGTGCCAGCAGCAGGCTCCTCTCTGGAAACACCATATATTTT
TRBJ1-4 | TRBV15 | TRBD1 | - | CATSRTAARGPGEKLFF | TGTGCCACCAGCAGAACAGCAGCCAGGGGGCCAGGTGAAAAACTGTTTTTT
TRBJ1-6 | TRBV9 | TRBD1 | - | CASSVGQGYSPLHF | TGTGCCAGCAGCGTAGGACAGGGATATTCACCCCTCCACTTT
TRBJ2-6 | TRBV7-9 | - | - | CASSRGLEVDGANVLTF | TGTGCCAGCAGCCGCGGGTTAGAAGTGGATGGGGCCAACGTCCTGACTTTC
TRBJ1-2 | TRBV2 | - | - | CASSDDATRYGYTF | TGTGCCAGCAGTGACGATGCCACGAGATATGGCTACACCTTC
TRBJ1-1 | TRBV28 | - | - | CASSPYGFGRARTEAFF | TGTGCCAGCAGTCCCTATGGTTTTGGCAGGGCGCGGACTGAAGCTTTCTTT
TRBJ2-5 | TRBV10-3 | - | - | CAISGGSGGETQYF | TGTGCCATCAGCGGGGGCTCCGGGGGGGAGACCCAGTACTTC
TRBJ2-5 | TRBV4-3 | - | - | CASSQDQGGTQYF | TGCGCCAGCAGCCAAGACCAAGGGGGGACCCAGTACTTC
TRBJ1-1 | TRBV4-1 | TRBD1 | - | CASSQDPDRAGAFF | TGCGCCAGCAGCCAAGACCCTGACAGGGCAGGAGCTTTCTTT
TRBJ1-5 | TRBV6-1 | TRBD1 | - | CASSGDRDQPQHF | TGTGCCAGCAGTGGGGACAGGGATCAGCCCCAGCATTTT
TRBJ1-4 | TRBV7-9 | TRBD1 | - | CASSSPRQGLATNEKLFF | TGTGCCAGCAGCTCCCCTAGACAGGGGTTAGCAACTAATGAAAAACTGTTTTTT
TRBJ1-1 | TRBV4-2 | - | - | CASSQGRGEAFF | TGTGCCAGCAGCCAAGGCCGGGGGGAAGCTTTCTTT
TRBJ2-2 | TRBV4-1 | TRBD2 | - | CASSQDLAGGQSNTGELFF | TGCGCCAGCAGCCAAGACCTAGCGGGGGGGCAGTCGAACACCGGGGAGCTGTTTTTT
TRBJ1-1 | TRBV5-5 | TRBD1 | - | CASSSQGGLLMNTEAFF | TGTGCCAGCAGCTCACAGGGGGGATTACTAATGAACACTGAAGCTTTCTTT
TRBJ1-2 | TRBV25-1 | TRBD1 | once | CASSEKGDRGYYGYTF | TGTGCCAGCAGTGAAAAGGGGGACAGGGGGTACTATGGCTACACCTTC
TRBJ1-5 | TRBV4-1 | - | few | CASSQGRRDQPQHF | TGCGCCAGCAGCCAAGGACGCAGGGATCAGCCCCAGCATTTT
TRBJ2-7 | TRBV5-1 | TRBD2 | - | CASSLTSGVDYEQYF | TGCGCCAGCAGCTTGACTAGCGGGGTTGACTACGAGCAGTACTTC
TRBJ2-3 | TRBV4-2 | TRBD2 | - | CASSRGTSGGTLSSTDTQYF | TGTGCCAGCAGCCGAGGGACTAGCGGGGGGACGCTTTCTAGCACAGATACGCAGTATTTT
TRBJ2-3 | TRBV7-2 | TRBD1 | - | CASSARQGSQYF | TGTGCCAGCAGCGCTCGACAGGGCTCGCAGTATTTT
TRBJ1-2 | TRBV6-1 | - | once | CASSETGLIGYGYTF | TGTGCCAGCAGTGAAACAGGCCTGATAGGCTATGGCTACACCTTC
TRBJ2-3 | TRBV27 | - | - | CASSLVMAARGTDTQYF | TGTGCCAGCAGTTTGGTGATGGCGGCACGCGGCACAGATACGCAGTATTTT
TRBJ1-6 | TRBV11-2 | TRBD1 | - | CASSLWDRLNSPLHF | TGTGCCAGCAGCCTGTGGGACAGGCTTAATTCACCCCTCCACTTT
TRBJ2-1 | TRBV5-1 | TRBD2 | - | CASGGGLAVNEQFF | TGCGCCAGCGGAGGGGGACTAGCCGTCAATGAGCAGTTCTTC
TRBJ1-5 | TRBV18 | - | - | CASSPDSNQPQHF | TGTGCCAGCTCACCGGACAGTAATCAGCCCCAGCATTTT
TRBJ2-2 | TRBV4-3 | TRBD2 | - | CASSRRGGNTGELFF | TGCGCCAGCAGCCGCCGGGGGGGCAACACCGGGGAGCTGTTTTTT
TRBJ2-2 | TRBV10-3 | - | - | CANAKGSSTNTGELFF | TGTGCCAACGCTAAAGGTAGCTCCACGAACACCGGGGAGCTGTTTTTT
TRBJ2-1 | TRBV27 | TRBD2 | - | CASSVLAGVIDEQFF | TGTGCCAGCAGTGTACTAGCGGGGGTCATCGATGAGCAGTTCTTC
TRBJ2-7 | TRBV7-2 | - | - | CASSFRGNNEQYF | TGTGCCAGCAGCTTCCGGGGTAACAACGAGCAGTACTTC
TRBJ1-5 | TRBV2 | TRBD1 | - | CASSRDRGEPQHF | TGTGCCAGCAGTCGGGACAGGGGTGAACCCCAGCATTTT
TRBJ2-7 | TRBV9 | TRBD1 | - | CASSIGTGSSYEQYF | TGTGCCAGCAGCATAGGGACAGGGAGCTCCTACGAGCAGTACTTC
TRBJ2-1 | TRBV19 | TRBD2 | - | CASSTAQRGFYNEQFF | TGTGCCAGTAGTACGGCCCAGCGGGGGTTCTACAATGAGCAGTTCTTC
TRBJ2-5 | TRBV4-3 | - | - | CASSQEGSGQETQYF | TGCGCCAGCAGCCAAGAGGGCAGCGGGCAAGAGACCCAGTACTTC
TRBJ2-1 | TRBV10-3 | - | - | CAIARETASPNEQFF | TGTGCCATCGCAAGGGAGACGGCCAGTCCCAATGAGCAGTTCTTC
TRBJ1-6 | TRBV4-1 | - | - | CASSPPAGGNSPLHF | TGCGCCAGCAGCCCTCCGGCGGGGGGGAATTCACCCCTCCACTTT
TRBJ1-5 | TRBV5-1 | TRBD1 | - | CASSFRTGDQPQHF | TGCGCCAGCAGCTTCCGGACAGGTGATCAGCCCCAGCATTTT
TRBJ2-2 | TRBV5-1 | TRBD1 | - | CASSVQGASTGELFF | TGCGCCAGCAGCGTACAGGGGGCGAGCACCGGGGAGCTGTTTTTT
TRBJ1-4 | TRBV5-1 | - | - | CASSLVSGHGSNEKLFF | TGCGCCAGCAGCTTGGTGTCCGGGCACGGGAGCAATGAAAAACTGTTTTTT
TRBJ1-2 | TRBV10-3 | TRBD1 | - | CAISPLDRDNYGYTF | TGTGCCATCAGTCCCTTGGACAGGGACAACTATGGCTACACCTTC
TRBJ1-6 | TRBV28 | - | - | CASSLGGEDSPLHF | TGTGCCAGCAGTTTAGGAGGAGAGGATTCACCCCTCCACTTT
TRBJ2-2 | TRBV6-6 | - | - | CASSYDGVMAGELFF | TGTGCCAGCAGTTACGACGGGGTGATGGCCGGGGAGCTGTTTTTT
TRBJ2-3 | TRBV11-3 | - | - | CASSLPGTTDTQYF | TGTGCCAGCAGCTTACCCGGGACTACAGATACGCAGTATTTT
TRBJ1-2 | TRBV7-2 | - | - | CASSTTGRPYYGYTF | TGTGCCAGCAGCACCACTGGGAGGCCTTACTATGGCTACACCTTC
TRBJ2-3 | TRBV11-1 | - | - | CASSLGERQSTDTQYF | TGTGCCAGCAGCTTAGGGGAGAGACAAAGTACAGATACGCAGTATTTT